This T cell receptor (beta chain) derives from a study of T cell changes during pregnancy in multiple sclerosis. Clones were read by immunoSEQ multiplex PCR, and TCRdb kept only the in-frame ones, dropping some. In the table there are around 33,000 clones, under 95% of which are singletons. This receptor was taken from a female donor with multiple sclerosis, enrolled in a pregnancy study. Material: CD4+ T cells from peripheral blood mononuclear cells, obtained after pregnancy.

CDR3 sequence (DNA): TGTGCCAGCAACCCTACCGGGACAGCCACCCAAGAAGCTTTCTTT. It encodes CASNPTGTATQEAFF. This chain uses TRBV9 with TRBJ1-1, with TRBD1 matching over 7 bases. V dropped 6 bases and J dropped 8; count of bases not matched to a gene: 16. The CDR3 extends over 15 amino acids. Germline CDR1 SGDLS, CDR2 YYNGEE.